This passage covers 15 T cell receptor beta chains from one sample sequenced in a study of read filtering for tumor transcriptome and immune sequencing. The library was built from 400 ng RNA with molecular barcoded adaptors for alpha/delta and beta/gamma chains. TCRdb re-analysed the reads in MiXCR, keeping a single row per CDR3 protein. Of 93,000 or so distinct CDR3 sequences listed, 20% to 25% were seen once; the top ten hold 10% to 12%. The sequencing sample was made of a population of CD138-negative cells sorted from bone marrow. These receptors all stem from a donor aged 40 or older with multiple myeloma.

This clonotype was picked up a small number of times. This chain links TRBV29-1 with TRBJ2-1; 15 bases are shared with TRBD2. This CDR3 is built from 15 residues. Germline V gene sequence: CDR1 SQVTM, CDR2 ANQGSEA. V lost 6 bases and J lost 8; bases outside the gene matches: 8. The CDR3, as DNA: TGCAGCGTGGACGGACTAGCGGGGGGGCCAGATGAGCAGTTCTTC. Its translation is CSVDGLAGGPDEQFF.

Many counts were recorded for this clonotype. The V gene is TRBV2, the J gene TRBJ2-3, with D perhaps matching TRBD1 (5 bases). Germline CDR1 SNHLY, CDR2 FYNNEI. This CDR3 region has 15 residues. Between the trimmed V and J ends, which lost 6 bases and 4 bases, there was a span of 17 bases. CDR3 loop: CASSLQVAGSDTQYF. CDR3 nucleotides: TGTGCCAGCAGCCTACAGGTGGCAGGTTCAGATACGCAGTATTTT. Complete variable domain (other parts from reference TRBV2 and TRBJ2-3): EPEVTQTPSHQVTQMGQEVILRCVPISNHLYFYWYRQILGQKVEFLVSFYNNEISEKSEIFDDQFSVERPDGSNFTLKIRSTKLEDSAMYFCASSLQVAGSDTQYFGPGTRLTVL.

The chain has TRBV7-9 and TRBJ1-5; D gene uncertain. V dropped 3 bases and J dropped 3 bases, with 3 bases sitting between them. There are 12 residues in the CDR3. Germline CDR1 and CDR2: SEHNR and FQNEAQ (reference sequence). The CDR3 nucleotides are TGTGCCAGCAGCTTTGCCAATCAGCCCCAGCATTTT. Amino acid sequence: CASSFANQPQHF.

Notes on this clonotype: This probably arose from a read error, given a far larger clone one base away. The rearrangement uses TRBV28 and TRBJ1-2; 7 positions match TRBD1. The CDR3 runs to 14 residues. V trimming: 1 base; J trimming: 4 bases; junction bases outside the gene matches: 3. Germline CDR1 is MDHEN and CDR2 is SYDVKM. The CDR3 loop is CASSLSGGLYGYTF. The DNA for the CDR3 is TGTGCCAGCAGTTTATCAGGGGGACTCTATGGCTACACCTTC.

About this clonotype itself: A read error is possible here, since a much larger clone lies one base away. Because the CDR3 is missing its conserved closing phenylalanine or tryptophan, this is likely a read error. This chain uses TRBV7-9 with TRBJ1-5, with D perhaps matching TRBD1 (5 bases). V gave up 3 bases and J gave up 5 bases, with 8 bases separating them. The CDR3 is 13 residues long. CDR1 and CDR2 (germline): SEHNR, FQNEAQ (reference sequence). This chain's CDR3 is CASSFDRDQPQHS. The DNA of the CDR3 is TGTGCCAGCAGCTTTGACAGAGATCAGCCCCAGCATTCT.

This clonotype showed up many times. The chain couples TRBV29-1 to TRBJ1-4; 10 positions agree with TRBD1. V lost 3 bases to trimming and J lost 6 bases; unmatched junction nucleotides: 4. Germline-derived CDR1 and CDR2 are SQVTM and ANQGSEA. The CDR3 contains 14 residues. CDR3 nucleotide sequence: TGCAGCGTTGACCCCGGGACAGGGGATGAAAAACTGTTTTTT. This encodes CSVDPGTGDEKLFF.

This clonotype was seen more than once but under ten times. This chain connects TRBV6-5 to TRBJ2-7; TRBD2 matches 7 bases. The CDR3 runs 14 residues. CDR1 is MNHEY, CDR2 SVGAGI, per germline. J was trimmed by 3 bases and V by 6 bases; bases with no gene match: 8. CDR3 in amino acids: CASSRGAGRYEQYF. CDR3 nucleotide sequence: TGTGCCAGCAGCCGGGGAGCGGGGCGCTACGAGCAGTACTTC.

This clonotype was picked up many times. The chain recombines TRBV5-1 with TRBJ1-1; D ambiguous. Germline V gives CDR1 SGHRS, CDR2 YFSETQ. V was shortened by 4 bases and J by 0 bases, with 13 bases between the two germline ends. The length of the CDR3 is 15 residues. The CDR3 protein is CASSQWTGMNTEAFF. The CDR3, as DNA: TGCGCCAGCAGCCAATGGACCGGGATGAACACTGAAGCTTTCTTT.

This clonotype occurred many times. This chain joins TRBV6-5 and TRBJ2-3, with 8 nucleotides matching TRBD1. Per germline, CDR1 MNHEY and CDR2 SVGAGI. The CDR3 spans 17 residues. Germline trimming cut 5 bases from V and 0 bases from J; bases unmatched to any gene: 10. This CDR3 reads CASSLRPGGQSTDTQYF. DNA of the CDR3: TGTGCCAGCAGTCTCCGCCCAGGGGGCCAGAGCACAGATACGCAGTATTTT.

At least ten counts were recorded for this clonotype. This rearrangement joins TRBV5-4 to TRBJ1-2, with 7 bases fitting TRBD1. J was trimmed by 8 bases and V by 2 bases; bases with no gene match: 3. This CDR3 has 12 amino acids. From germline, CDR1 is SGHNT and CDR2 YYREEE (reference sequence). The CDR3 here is CASSLTGAGYTF. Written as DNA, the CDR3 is TGTGCCAGCAGCTTAACAGGGGCCGGCTACACCTTC.

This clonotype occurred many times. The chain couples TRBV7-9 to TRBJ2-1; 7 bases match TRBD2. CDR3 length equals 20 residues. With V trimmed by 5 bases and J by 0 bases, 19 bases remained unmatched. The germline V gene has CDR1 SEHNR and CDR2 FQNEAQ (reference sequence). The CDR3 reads CASSQTASGYLPSSYNEQFF. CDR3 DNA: TGTGCCAGCAGCCAAACGGCTAGCGGCTACTTACCGAGCTCCTACAATGAGCAGTTCTTC.

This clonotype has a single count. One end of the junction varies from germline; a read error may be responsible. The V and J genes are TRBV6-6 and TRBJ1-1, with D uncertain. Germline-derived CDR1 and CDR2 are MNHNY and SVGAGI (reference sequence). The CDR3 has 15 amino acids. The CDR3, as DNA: TGTGCCAGCAGCCGAACCGTCAGCGGGAACACCGAAGCTTTCTTT. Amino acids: CASSRTVSGNTEAFF.

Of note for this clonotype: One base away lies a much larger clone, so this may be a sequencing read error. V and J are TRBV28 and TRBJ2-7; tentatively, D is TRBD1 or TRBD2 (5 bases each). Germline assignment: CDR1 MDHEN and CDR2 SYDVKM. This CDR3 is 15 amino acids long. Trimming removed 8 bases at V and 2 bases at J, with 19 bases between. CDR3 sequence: CASGPIRDATYEQYF. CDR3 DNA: TGTGCCAGCGGACCAATTCGGGACGCCACCTACGAGCAGTACTTC.

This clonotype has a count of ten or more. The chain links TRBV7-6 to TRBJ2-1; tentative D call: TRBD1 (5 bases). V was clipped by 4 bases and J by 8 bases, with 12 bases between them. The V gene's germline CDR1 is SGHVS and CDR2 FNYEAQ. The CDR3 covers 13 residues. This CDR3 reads CASSSPGHYEQFF. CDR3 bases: TGTGCCAGCAGCTCCCCCGGACATTATGAGCAGTTCTTC.

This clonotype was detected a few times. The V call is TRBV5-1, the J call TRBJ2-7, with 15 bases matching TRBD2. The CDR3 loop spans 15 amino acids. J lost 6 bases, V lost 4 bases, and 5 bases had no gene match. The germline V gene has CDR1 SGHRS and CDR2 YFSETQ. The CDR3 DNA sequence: TGCGCCAGCAGCATCGGACTAGCGGGGGGGAGCGAGCAGTACTTC. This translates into CASSIGLAGGSEQYF. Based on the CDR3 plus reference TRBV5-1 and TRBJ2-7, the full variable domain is KAGVTQTPRYLIKTRGQQVTLSCSPISGHRSVSWYQQTPGQGLQFLFEYFSETQRNKGNFPGRFSGRQFSNSRSEMNVSTLELGDSALYLCASSIGLAGGSEQYFGPGTRLTVT.